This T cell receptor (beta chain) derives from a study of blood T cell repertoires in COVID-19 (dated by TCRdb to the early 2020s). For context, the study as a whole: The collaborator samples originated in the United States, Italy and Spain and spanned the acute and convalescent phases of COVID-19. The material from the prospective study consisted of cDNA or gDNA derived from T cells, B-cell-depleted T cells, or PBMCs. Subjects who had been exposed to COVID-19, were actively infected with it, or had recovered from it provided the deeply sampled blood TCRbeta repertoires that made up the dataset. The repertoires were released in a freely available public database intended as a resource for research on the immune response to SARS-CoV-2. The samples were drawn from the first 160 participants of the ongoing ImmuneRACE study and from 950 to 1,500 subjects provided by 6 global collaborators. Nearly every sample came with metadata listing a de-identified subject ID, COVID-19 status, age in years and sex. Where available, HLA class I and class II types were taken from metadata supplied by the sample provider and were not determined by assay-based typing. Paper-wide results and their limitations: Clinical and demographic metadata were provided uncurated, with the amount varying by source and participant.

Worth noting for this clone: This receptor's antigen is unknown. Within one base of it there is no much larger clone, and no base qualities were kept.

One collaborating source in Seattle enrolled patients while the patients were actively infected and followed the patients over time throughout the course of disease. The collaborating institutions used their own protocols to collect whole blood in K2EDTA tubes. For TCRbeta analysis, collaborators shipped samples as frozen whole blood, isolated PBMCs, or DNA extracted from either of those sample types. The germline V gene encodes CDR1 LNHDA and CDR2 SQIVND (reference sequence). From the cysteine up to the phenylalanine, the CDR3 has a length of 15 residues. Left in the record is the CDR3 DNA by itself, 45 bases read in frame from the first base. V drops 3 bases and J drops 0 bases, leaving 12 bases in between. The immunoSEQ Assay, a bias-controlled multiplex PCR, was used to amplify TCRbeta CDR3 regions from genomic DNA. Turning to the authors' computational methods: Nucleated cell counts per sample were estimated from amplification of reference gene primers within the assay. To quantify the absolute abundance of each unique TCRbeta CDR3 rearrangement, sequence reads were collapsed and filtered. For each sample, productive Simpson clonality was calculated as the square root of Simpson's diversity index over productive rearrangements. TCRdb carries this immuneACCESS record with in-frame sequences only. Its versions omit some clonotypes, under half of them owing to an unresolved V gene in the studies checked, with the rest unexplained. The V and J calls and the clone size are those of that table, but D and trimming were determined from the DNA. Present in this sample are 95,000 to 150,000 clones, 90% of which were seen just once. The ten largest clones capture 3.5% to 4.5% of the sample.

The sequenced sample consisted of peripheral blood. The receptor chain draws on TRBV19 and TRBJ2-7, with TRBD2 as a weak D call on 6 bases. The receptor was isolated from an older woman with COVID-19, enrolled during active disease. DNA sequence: TGTGCCAGTAGTATTTCCCCGGGGGACTCCTACGAGCAGTACTTC. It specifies CASSISPGDSYEQYF.